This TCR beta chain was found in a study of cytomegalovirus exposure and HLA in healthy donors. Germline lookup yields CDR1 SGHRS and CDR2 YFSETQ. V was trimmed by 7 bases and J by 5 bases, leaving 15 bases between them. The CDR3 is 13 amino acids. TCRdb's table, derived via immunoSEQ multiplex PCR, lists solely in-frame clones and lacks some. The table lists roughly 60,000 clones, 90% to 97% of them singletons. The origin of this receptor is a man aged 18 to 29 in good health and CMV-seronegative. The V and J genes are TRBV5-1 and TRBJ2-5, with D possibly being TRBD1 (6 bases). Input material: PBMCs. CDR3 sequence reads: CASSEARGETQYF. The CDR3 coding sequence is TGCGCCAGCTCAGAAGCCAGGGGTGAGACCCAGTACTTC.